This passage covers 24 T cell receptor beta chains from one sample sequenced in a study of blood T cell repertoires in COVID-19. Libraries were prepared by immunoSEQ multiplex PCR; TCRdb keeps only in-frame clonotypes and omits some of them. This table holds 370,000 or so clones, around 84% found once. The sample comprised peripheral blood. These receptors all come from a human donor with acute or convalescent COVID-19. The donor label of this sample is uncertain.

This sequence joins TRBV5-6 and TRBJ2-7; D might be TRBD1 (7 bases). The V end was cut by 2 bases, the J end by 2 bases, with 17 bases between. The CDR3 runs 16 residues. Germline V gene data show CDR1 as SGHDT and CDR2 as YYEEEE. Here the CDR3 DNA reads TGTGCCAGCAGCTTACTAACAGGGGACTCTCCCTACGAGCAGTACTTC. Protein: CASSLLTGDSPYEQYF.

The CDR3 is CASSPRQGKSETQYF. The CDR3 coding sequence is TGTGCCAGCTCACCACGACAGGGGAAGTCGGAGACCCAGTACTTC. The chain has TRBV18 and TRBJ2-5; 8 nucleotides agree with TRBD1. This CDR3 is built from 15 residues. J gave up 5 bases and V 1 base, and 6 bases lay outside the gene matches. The germline V gene encodes CDR1 KGHSH and CDR2 LQKENI.

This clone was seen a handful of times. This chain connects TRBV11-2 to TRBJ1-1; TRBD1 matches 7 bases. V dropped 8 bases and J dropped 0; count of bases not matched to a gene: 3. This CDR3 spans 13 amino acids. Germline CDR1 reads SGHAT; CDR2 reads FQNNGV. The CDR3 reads CASQTGLNTEAFF. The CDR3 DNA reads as TGTGCCAGCCAGACAGGGTTGAACACTGAAGCTTTCTTT.

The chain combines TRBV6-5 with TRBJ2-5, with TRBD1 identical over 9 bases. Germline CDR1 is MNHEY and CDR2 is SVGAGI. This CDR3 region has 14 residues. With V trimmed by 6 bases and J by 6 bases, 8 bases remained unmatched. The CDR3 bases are TGTGCCAGCAGCCAACTACAGGGGGCAAAGACCCAGTACTTC. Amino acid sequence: CASSQLQGAKTQYF.

CDR3 in amino acids: CASSKTGGAYEQYF. For the CDR3, the DNA is TGTGCCAGCAGCAAGACAGGGGGGGCCTACGAGCAGTACTTC. The V gene is TRBV7-9, the J gene TRBJ2-7, with TRBD1 identical over 9 bases. With V trimmed by 5 bases and J by 2 bases, 4 bases remained unmatched. CDR3 size: 14 residues. The germline V gene has CDR1 SEHNR and CDR2 FQNEAQ (reference sequence).

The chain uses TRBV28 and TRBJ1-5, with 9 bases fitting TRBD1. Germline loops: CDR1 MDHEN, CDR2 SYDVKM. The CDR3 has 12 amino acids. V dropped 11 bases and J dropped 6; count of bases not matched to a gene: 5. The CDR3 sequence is CAWGQGGQPQHF. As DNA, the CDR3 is TGTGCCTGGGGACAGGGAGGTCAGCCCCAGCATTTT.

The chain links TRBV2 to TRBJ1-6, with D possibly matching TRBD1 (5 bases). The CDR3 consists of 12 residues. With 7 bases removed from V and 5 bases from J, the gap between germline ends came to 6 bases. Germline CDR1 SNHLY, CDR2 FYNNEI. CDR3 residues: CASTRDNSPLHF. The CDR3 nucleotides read TGTGCCAGCACCAGGGATAATTCACCCCTCCACTTT.

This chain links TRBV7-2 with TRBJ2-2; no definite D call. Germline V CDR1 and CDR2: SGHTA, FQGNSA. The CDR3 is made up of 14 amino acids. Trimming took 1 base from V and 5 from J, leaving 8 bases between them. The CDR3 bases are TGTGCCAGCAGCTTAGTCTTGAGAACCGGGGAGCTGTTTTTT. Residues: CASSLVLRTGELFF.

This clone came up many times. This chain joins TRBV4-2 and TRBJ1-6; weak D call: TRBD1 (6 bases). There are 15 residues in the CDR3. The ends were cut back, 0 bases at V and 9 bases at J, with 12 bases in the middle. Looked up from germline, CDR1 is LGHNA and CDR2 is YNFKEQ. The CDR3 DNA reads TGTGCCAGCAGCCAAGACGGGTGGGGGCGTTCACCCCTCCACTTT. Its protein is CASSQDGWGRSPLHF.

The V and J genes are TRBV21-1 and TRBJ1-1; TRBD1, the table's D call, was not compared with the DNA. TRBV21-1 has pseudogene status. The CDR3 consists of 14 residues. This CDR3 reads CASRIETGDTEAFF. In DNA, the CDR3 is TGTGCCAGTCGAATAGAGACAGGGGACACTGAAGCTTTCTTT.

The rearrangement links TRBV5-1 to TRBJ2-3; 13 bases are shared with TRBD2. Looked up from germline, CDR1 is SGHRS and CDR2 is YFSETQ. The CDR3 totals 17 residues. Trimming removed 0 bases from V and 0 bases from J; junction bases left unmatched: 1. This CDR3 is CASSLGLAGGSTDTQYF. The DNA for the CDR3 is TGCGCCAGCAGCTTGGGACTAGCGGGAGGCAGCACAGATACGCAGTATTTT.

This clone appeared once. The CDR3: CASSLSGGGYGYTF. CDR3 bases: TGTGCCAGCAGCTTATCTGGGGGCGGCTATGGCTACACCTTC. The chain is built from TRBV7-8 and TRBJ1-2, with D possibly being TRBD1 (6 bases). Germline V gene sequence: CDR1 SGHVS, CDR2 FQNEAQ. The CDR3 totals 14 residues. Trimming cost V 2 bases and J 4 bases, with 11 bases left between them.

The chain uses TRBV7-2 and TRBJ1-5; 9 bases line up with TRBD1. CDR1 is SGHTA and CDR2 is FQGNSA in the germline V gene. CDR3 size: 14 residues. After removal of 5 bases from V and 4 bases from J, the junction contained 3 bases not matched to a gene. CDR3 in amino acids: CASSADRGNQPQHF. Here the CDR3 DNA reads TGTGCCAGCAGCGCGGACAGGGGAAATCAGCCCCAGCATTTT. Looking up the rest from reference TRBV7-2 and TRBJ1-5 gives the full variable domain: GAGVSQSPSNKVTEKGKDVELRCDPISGHTALYWYRQSLGQGLEFLIYFQGNSAPDKSGLPSDRFSAERTGGSVSTLTIQRTQQEDSAVYLCASSADRGNQPQHFGDGTRLSIL.

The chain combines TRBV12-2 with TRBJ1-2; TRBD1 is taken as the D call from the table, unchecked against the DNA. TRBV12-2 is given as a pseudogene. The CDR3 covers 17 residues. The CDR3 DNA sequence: TGTGCAAGTCGCAAACTAAGGACAGGGGGAGGGCACTATGGCTACACCTTC. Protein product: CASRKLRTGGGHYGYTF.

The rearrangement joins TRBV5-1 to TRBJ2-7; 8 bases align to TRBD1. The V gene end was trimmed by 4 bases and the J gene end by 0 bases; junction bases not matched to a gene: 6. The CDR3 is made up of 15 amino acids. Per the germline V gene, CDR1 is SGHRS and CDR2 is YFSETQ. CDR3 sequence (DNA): TGCGCCAGCAGCCCGCGGACAGGGCCCTCCTACGAGCAGTACTTC. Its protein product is CASSPRTGPSYEQYF.

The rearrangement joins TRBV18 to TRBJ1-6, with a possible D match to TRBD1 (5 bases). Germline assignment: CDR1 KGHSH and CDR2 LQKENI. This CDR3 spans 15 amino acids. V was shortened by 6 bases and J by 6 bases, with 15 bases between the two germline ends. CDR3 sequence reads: CASSHTQGSNSPLHF. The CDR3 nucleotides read TGTGCCAGCTCCCACACCCAGGGAAGTAATTCACCCCTCCACTTT.

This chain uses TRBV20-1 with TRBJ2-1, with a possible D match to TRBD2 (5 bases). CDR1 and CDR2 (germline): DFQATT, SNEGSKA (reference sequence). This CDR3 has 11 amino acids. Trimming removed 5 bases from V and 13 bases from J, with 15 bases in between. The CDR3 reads CSADDYLTQFF. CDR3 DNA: TGCAGTGCTGACGACTACTTGACTCAGTTCTTC.

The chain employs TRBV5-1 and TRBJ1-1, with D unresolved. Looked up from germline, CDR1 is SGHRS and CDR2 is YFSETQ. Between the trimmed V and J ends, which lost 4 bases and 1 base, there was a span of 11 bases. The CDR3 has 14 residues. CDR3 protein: CASSPEAGNTEAFF. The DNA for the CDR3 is TGCGCCAGCAGCCCGGAGGCGGGGAACACTGAAGCTTTCTTT.

The CDR3 spells CASSQDYGKFTEAFF. In nucleotides, the CDR3 is TGTGCCAGCAGCCAAGATTACGGGAAATTCACTGAAGCTTTCTTT. The genes are TRBV14 and TRBJ1-1; unclear D gene. CDR1 is SGHDN, CDR2 FVKESK, per germline. This CDR3 has 15 amino acids. Between the trimmed V and J ends, which lost 0 bases and 4 bases, there was a span of 12 bases.

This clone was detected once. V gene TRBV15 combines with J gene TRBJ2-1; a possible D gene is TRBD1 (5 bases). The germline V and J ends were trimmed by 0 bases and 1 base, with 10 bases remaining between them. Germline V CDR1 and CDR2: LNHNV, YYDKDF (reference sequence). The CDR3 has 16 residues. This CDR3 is CATSRDPQGSYNEQFF. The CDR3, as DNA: TGTGCCACCAGCAGAGACCCCCAGGGATCCTACAATGAGCAGTTCTTC.

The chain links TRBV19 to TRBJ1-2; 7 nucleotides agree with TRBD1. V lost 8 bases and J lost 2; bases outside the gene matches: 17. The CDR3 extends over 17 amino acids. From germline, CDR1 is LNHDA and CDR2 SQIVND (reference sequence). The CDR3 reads CASSTGVGTFINYGYTF. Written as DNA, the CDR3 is TGTGCCAGTTCAACAGGGGTAGGAACATTTATAAACTATGGCTACACCTTC.

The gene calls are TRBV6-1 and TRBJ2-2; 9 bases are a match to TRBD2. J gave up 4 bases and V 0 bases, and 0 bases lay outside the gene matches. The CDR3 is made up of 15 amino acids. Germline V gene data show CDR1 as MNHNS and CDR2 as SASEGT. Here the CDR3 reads CASSEAGLATGELFF. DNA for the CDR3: TGTGCCAGCAGTGAAGCGGGACTAGCCACCGGGGAGCTGTTTTTT.

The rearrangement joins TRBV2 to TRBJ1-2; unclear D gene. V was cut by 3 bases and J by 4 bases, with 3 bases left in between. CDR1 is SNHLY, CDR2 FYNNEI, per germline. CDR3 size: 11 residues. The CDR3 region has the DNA TGTGCCAGCAGTGAGGCCTATGGCTACACCTTC. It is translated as CASSEAYGYTF.

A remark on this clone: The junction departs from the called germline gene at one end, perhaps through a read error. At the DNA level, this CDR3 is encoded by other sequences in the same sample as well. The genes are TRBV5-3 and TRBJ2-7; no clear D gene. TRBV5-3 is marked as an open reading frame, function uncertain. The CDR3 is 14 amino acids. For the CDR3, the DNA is TGTGCTAGAAGCTTGGTTGGAGAGACCTACGAGCAGTACTTC. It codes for CARSLVGETYEQYF.